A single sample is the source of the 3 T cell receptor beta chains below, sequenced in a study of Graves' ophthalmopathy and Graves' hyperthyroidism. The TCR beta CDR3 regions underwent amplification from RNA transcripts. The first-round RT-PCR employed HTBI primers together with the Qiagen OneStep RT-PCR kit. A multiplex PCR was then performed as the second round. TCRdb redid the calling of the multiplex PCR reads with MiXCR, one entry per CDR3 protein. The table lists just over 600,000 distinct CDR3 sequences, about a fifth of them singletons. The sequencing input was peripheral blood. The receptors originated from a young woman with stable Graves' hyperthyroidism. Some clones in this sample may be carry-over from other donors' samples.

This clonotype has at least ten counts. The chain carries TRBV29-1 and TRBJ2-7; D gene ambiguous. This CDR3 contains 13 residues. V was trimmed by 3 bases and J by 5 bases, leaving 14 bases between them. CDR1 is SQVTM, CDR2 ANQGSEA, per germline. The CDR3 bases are TGCAGCGTTGAGGTCGCCGCGGTCCACGAGCAGTACTTC. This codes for CSVEVAAVHEQYF.

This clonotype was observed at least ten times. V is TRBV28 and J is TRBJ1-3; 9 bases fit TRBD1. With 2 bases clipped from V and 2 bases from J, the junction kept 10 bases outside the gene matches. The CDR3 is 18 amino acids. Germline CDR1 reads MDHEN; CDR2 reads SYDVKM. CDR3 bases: TGTGCCAGCAGTTTACCGGGACAGGGAGGCCGCACTGGAAACACCATATATTTT. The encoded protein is CASSLPGQGGRTGNTIYF. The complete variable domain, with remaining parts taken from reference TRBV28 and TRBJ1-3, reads DVKVTQSSRYLVKRTGEKVFLECVQDMDHENMFWYRQDPGLGLRLIYFSYDVKMKEKGDIPEGYSVSREKKERFSLILESASTNQTSMYLCASSLPGQGGRTGNTIYFGEGSWLTVV.

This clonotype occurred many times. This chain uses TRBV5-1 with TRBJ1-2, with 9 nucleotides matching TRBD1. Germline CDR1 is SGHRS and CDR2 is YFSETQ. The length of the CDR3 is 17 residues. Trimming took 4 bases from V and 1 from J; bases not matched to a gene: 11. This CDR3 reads CASSASTGGVVNYGYTF. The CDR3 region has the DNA TGCGCCAGCAGCGCCTCGACAGGGGGAGTAGTTAACTATGGCTACACCTTC. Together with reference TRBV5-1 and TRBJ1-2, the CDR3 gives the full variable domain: KAGVTQTPRYLIKTRGQQVTLSCSPISGHRSVSWYQQTPGQGLQFLFEYFSETQRNKGNFPGRFSGRQFSNSRSEMNVSTLELGDSALYLCASSASTGGVVNYGYTFGSGTRLTVV.